This record concerns one T cell receptor beta chain sequence. This sample is part of a study of control samples from healthy donors and cancer patients. Here immunoSEQ multiplex PCR was the method, and the copy in TCRdb shows in-frame clones only, minus some. The sample consists of hundreds of thousands of clones, approximately 92% of them appearing once. The sequence was collected from a man aged 40-49 years with head and neck cancer. Material for sequencing was PBMCs.

This CDR3 reads CASRPPGLAGGRSYEQYF. CDR3 sequence (DNA): TGTGCCAGCAGGCCTCCGGGACTAGCGGGAGGACGCTCCTACGAGCAGTACTTC. The rearrangement links TRBV28 to TRBJ2-7; 15 nucleotides agree with TRBD2. Germline values: CDR1 MDHEN, CDR2 SYDVKM. This CDR3 comprises 18 residues. V was pared by 6 bases and J by 0 bases, with 9 bases of the junction left unmatched.